Included here is one T cell receptor beta chain sequence, with context. The antigen remains undetermined. This sample stems from a study of Ad26.COV2.S vaccination and SARS-CoV-2 variants. Study overall: The donor belonged to the COV1001 Ad26.COV2.S trial arm. The study gave Ad26.COV2.S intramuscularly, once or twice 56 days apart. Findings of the study overall: Breadth and depth estimates from TCRs may understate total T cell responses.

Treatment indicated: about 20 received Ad26.COV2.S at low or high dose, single or two shots; about 5 received placebo; per-sample allocation not given. Vaccine and placebo recipients were sampled on day 63 after the first injection. In Boston, the donor was an adult between 18-55 years of age. Germline V CDR1 and CDR2: MNHNY, SVGAGI (reference sequence). The CDR3 contains 14 residues. V lost 2 bases to trimming and J lost 3 bases, with 7 bases between them. Clones were read by immunoSEQ multiplex PCR, and TCRdb kept only the in-frame ones, dropping some. The sample contains 430,000 or so clones, 75% to 95% of which appear only once.

The chain combines TRBV6-6 with TRBJ2-2; no clear D. The sample consisted of peripheral blood, taken in a trial of Ad26.COV2.S vaccine versus placebo. The origin of this receptor is a person aged 18-65 years who received the Ad26.COV2.S COVID-19 vaccine or a placebo. CDR3 DNA: TGTGCCAGCAGTTACACCACGTACACCGGGGAGCTGTTTTTT. Translation: CASSYTTYTGELFF.